Presented here are 30 T cell receptor beta chains from one specimen sequenced in a study of T-cell reconstitution after alpha-beta-depleted transplantation in children. Unique molecular identifiers were incorporated during preparation of the TCRbeta library. MiXCR was run by TCRdb on the PCR reads, yielding one entry per CDR3 protein. The table shows about 250,000 distinct CDR3 sequences, with roughly a quarter occurring only once. This specimen was PBMCs, mostly from graft donor cells, taken 360 days after TCRalphabeta/CD19-depleted stem cell transplant. The receptors shown here come from a female patient aged 2-10 years who had a stem cell transplant for congenital amegakaryocytic thrombocytopenia, so the T cells may come from the graft donor.

V gene TRBV18 combines with J gene TRBJ2-3; D is unclear. The CDR3 loop spans 15 amino acids. Per germline, CDR1 KGHSH and CDR2 LQKENI. V was clipped by 3 bases and J by 0 bases, with 10 bases between them. The CDR3: CASSPGSPSTDTQYF. The CDR3 DNA sequence: TGTGCCAGCTCACCGGGATCCCCTAGCACAGATACGCAGTATTTT.

There are a few counts of this clonotype. V is TRBV4-1 and J is TRBJ2-7; D is perhaps TRBD1 or TRBD2 (5 bases each). The germline V and J ends were trimmed by 3 bases and 1 base, with 7 bases remaining between them. The CDR3 covers 13 residues. CDR1 MGHRA and CDR2 YSYEKL come from the germline V gene. Here the CDR3 reads CASSQRGSYEQYF. CDR3 DNA sequence: TGCGCCAGCAGCCAGAGGGGTTCCTACGAGCAGTACTTC.

The chain uses TRBV12-3 or TRBV12-4 and TRBJ2-7; D tentatively fits TRBD1 or TRBD2 (5 bases each). The CDR3 spans 13 residues. Between the trimmed V and J ends, which lost 7 bases and 3 bases, there was a span of 13 bases. The CDR3 here is CASTLRGSYEQYF. The CDR3 DNA follows: TGTGCCAGCACCCTTCGGGGCAGCTACGAGCAGTACTTC.

The chain recombines TRBV12-3 or TRBV12-4 with TRBJ1-2; D unclear. V was trimmed by 6 bases and J by 2 bases, leaving 10 bases between them. CDR3 length equals 13 residues. As DNA, the CDR3 is TGTGCCAGCAGGGAGGGTAACAACTATGGCTACACCTTC. This sequence encodes CASREGNNYGYTF.

This clonotype was picked up a small number of times. The chain uses TRBV10-2 and TRBJ1-1, with 7 nucleotides matching TRBD1. After removal of 6 bases from V and 4 bases from J, the junction contained 8 bases not matched to a gene. This CDR3 has 14 amino acids. Looked up from germline, CDR1 is WSHSY and CDR2 is SAAADI. This chain's CDR3 is CASSPGQMGTEAFF. CDR3 nucleotides: TGCGCCAGCAGCCCGGGACAGATGGGCACTGAAGCTTTCTTT.

The chain uses TRBV6-5 and TRBJ2-7; D call uncertain. Germline CDR1 reads MNHEY; CDR2 reads SVGAGI. The germline V and J ends were trimmed by 4 bases and 3 bases, with 13 bases remaining between them. The CDR3 has 14 amino acids. CDR3 sequence (DNA): TGTGCCAGCAGTTCGATCGCGTCCGACTACGAGCAGTACTTC. The encoded protein is CASSSIASDYEQYF.

This chain links TRBV11-1 with TRBJ2-2; maybe TRBD1 (5 bases). This CDR3 has 18 residues. The germline V and J ends were trimmed by 0 bases and 0 bases, with 14 bases remaining between them. Germline lookup yields CDR1 SGHAT and CDR2 FQDESV (reference sequence). This CDR3 reads CASSLARIVGANTGELFF. In DNA, the CDR3 is TGTGCCAGCAGCTTAGCGCGGATCGTAGGGGCGAACACCGGGGAGCTGTTTTTT.

V and J are TRBV5-1 and TRBJ2-7; 8 nucleotides align to TRBD2. Trimming cost V 1 base and J 3 bases; bases outside gene matches: 9. Germline assignment: CDR1 SGHRS and CDR2 YFSETQ. CDR3 length equals 16 residues. CDR3 in amino acids: CASSLSAGTRGYEQYF. In nucleotides, the CDR3 is TGCGCCAGCAGCTTGAGCGCCGGGACTAGGGGCTACGAGCAGTACTTC. Using reference TRBV5-1 and TRBJ2-7 for the parts outside the CDR3, the full variable domain is KAGVTQTPRYLIKTRGQQVTLSCSPISGHRSVSWYQQTPGQGLQFLFEYFSETQRNKGNFPGRFSGRQFSNSRSEMNVSTLELGDSALYLCASSLSAGTRGYEQYFGPGTRLTVT.

The V gene is TRBV6-5, the J gene TRBJ1-5; 10 bases are a match to TRBD1. With 1 base clipped from V and 1 base from J, the junction kept 4 bases outside the gene matches. Germline-derived CDR1 and CDR2 are MNHEY and SVGAGI. The CDR3 spans 17 residues. CDR3 coding DNA: TGTGCCAGCAGTTACTGGGGGGACAGGGGAAGCAATCAGCCCCAGCATTTT. This gives the protein CASSYWGDRGSNQPQHF.

The chain is built from TRBV29-1 and TRBJ2-1; perhaps TRBD1 as D (6 bases). V lost 0 bases and J lost 9, with 12 bases in between. Germline values: CDR1 SQVTM, CDR2 ANQGSEA. The CDR3 contains 13 residues. CDR3 sequence: CSVEDPKGGEQFF. In nucleotides, the CDR3 is TGCAGCGTTGAAGATCCAAAAGGGGGTGAGCAGTTCTTC.

The V and J genes are TRBV12-3 or TRBV12-4 and TRBJ2-7; D may be TRBD1 (5 bases). Trimming took off 6 bases at V and 3 bases at J, with 18 bases between the two ends. This CDR3 comprises 15 residues. The CDR3 loop reads CASSPALARVYEQYF. The CDR3 bases are TGTGCCAGCAGCCCTGCTCTGGCCAGGGTCTACGAGCAGTACTTC.

In this sample, this clonotype turned up a few times. The chain recombines TRBV29-1 with TRBJ2-4; D gene unclear. Germline V gene data show CDR1 as SQVTM and CDR2 as ANQGSEA. The CDR3 sequence is 14 residues long. V was trimmed by 4 bases and J by 6 bases, leaving 16 bases between them. The CDR3 coding sequence is TGCAGCGTTGTCATGTGGTCGCGAGTAAACATTCAGTACTTC. Protein sequence: CSVVMWSRVNIQYF.

The V call is TRBV20-1, the J call TRBJ2-7; TRBD2 agrees at 7 bases. The CDR3 has 17 amino acids. With V trimmed by 8 bases and J by 4 bases, 23 bases remained unmatched. The V gene's germline CDR1 is DFQATT and CDR2 SNEGSKA (reference sequence). CDR3 nucleotide sequence: TGCAGTCCTGGGGCATTGTTTGGAGGGAGGGCCAAATACGAGCAGTACTTC. Protein: CSPGALFGGRAKYEQYF.

This clonotype occurred many times. The rearrangement links TRBV11-2 to TRBJ2-4; 7 nucleotides align to TRBD1. Germline-derived CDR1 and CDR2 are SGHAT and FQNNGV. Trimming at V came to 1 base and at J to 9 bases, leaving 3 bases not matched to a gene. The CDR3 extends over 13 amino acids. The DNA of the CDR3 is TGTGCCAGCAGCTTAGGAGGGGGCGGCATTCAGTACTTC. As protein: CASSLGGGGIQYF.

The rearrangement joins TRBV7-8 to TRBJ2-7, with 7 bases identical to TRBD1. This CDR3 has 14 residues. Germline lookup yields CDR1 SGHVS and CDR2 FQNEAQ. With 7 bases clipped from V and 6 bases from J, the junction kept 12 bases outside the gene matches. CDR3 nucleotide sequence: TGTGCCAGCATCAGAGACAGGGTGCTAGGCGAGCAGTACTTC. Its protein is CASIRDRVLGEQYF. Drawing the rest from reference TRBV7-8 and TRBJ2-7, the complete variable domain is GAGVSQSPRYKVAKRGQDVALRCDPISGHVSLFWYQQALGQGPEFLTYFQNEAQLDKSGLPSDRFFAERPEGSVSTLKIQRTQQEDSAVYLCASIRDRVLGEQYFGPGTRLTVT.

The chain employs TRBV13 and TRBJ2-7, with D hard to call. Germline CDR1 PRHDT, CDR2 FYEKMQ (reference sequence). The CDR3 runs to 15 residues. V dropped 2 bases and J dropped 2 bases, with 13 bases sitting between them. The CDR3 bases are TGTGCCAGCAGCTTATCCCCTTTGCGTCCCTACGAGCAGTACTTC. Its translation: CASSLSPLRPYEQYF. The full variable domain, rest sourced from reference TRBV13 and TRBJ2-7, is AAGVIQSPRHLIKEKRETATLKCYPIPRHDTVYWYQQGPGQDPQFLISFYEKMQSDKGSIPDRFSAQQFSDYHSELNMSSLELGDSALYFCASSLSPLRPYEQYFGPGTRLTVT.

The CDR3 sequence: CASSLGKFDEQYF. The CDR3, as DNA: TGTGCCAGCAGCTTGGGGAAGTTCGACGAGCAGTACTTC. The V call is TRBV7-9, the J call TRBJ2-7; no firm D call. V was clipped by 3 bases and J by 5 bases, with 11 bases between them. The germline CDR1 and CDR2 sequences are SEHNR and FQNEAQ (reference sequence). The CDR3 contains 13 residues.

The J gene is TRBJ2-3, the V gene TRBV6-1, with TRBD2 matching 10 bases. With 7 bases clipped from V and 10 bases from J, the junction kept 8 bases outside the gene matches. Germline V CDR1 and CDR2: MNHNS, SASEGT. CDR3 length equals 13 residues. CDR3 amino acids: CASMTGTSDAQYF. The CDR3, as DNA: TGTGCCAGCATGACCGGGACTAGCGACGCGCAGTATTTT.

This clonotype has ten or more counts. J is TRBJ1-1 and V is TRBV6-5; D is perhaps TRBD1 (5 bases). Germline assignment: CDR1 MNHEY and CDR2 SVGAGI. V lost 0 bases to trimming and J lost 4 bases, with 9 bases between them. The CDR3 runs 14 residues. The DNA for the CDR3 is TGTGCCAGCAGTTACTCAGGGAGGGGCACTGAAGCTTTCTTT. Amino acids: CASSYSGRGTEAFF.

This clonotype was detected a few times. The rearrangement links TRBV28 to TRBJ2-4; D unresolved. CDR1 and CDR2 from the germline V gene are MDHEN and SYDVKM. CDR3 length: 15 residues. V dropped 2 bases and J dropped 0 bases, with 8 bases sitting between them. CDR3 sequence (DNA): TGTGCCAGCAGTTTAGCGACAATAGCCAAAAACATTCAGTACTTC. As protein: CASSLATIAKNIQYF.

This clonotype was picked up a small number of times. The J gene is TRBJ2-1, the V gene TRBV25-1; the match to TRBD2 covers 9 bases. The CDR3 length is 15 residues. Germline V gene sequence: CDR1 MGHDK, CDR2 SYGVNS. Trimming cost V 2 bases and J 9 bases; bases outside gene matches: 8. In DNA, the CDR3 is TGTGCCAGCAGTGAAAGCTTAGCGGGGGAGGGTGAGCAGTTCTTC. The encoded protein is CASSESLAGEGEQFF.

This clonotype occurred many times. The chain carries TRBV28 and TRBJ2-2, with TRBD2 matching over 7 bases. Trimming at V came to 2 bases and at J to 2 bases, leaving 2 bases not matched to a gene. CDR3 length: 15 residues. Germline V lookup: CDR1 MDHEN, CDR2 SYDVKM. The CDR3 DNA sequence: TGTGCCAGCAGTTTAGCGGGAGCCAACACCGGGGAGCTGTTTTTT. Its protein product is CASSLAGANTGELFF.

This clonotype was picked up many times. The CDR3 is CASSAGITGELFF. The CDR3 DNA sequence: TGCGCCAGCAGCGCCGGAATCACCGGGGAGCTGTTTTTT. V gene TRBV5-1 combines with J gene TRBJ2-2; the D is unclear. Looked up from germline, CDR1 is SGHRS and CDR2 is YFSETQ. This CDR3 spans 13 amino acids. V was pared by 4 bases and J by 4 bases, with 8 bases between.

This clonotype was counted a few times. CDR3 amino acids: CASRETGLRVYEQYF. CDR3 DNA sequence: TGTGCCAGCAGAGAGACAGGGCTGCGTGTTTACGAGCAGTACTTC. The chain has TRBV28 and TRBJ2-7, with TRBD1 matching 7 bases. The CDR3 sequence is 15 residues long. Germline V CDR1 and CDR2: MDHEN, SYDVKM. V shed 6 bases and J 4 bases; nucleotides not matched to a gene: 12.

This clonotype has ten or more counts. The V gene is TRBV9, the J gene TRBJ2-1; D perhaps matches TRBD2 (6 bases). The CDR3 totals 14 residues. Germline V gene lookup returns CDR1 SGDLS and CDR2 YYNGEE. V dropped 0 bases and J dropped 7 bases, with 11 bases sitting between them. CDR3 sequence: CASSVEWLANEQFF. The CDR3 DNA sequence: TGTGCCAGCAGCGTAGAATGGCTAGCGAATGAGCAGTTCTTC. The full variable domain, its missing parts supplied by reference TRBV9 and TRBJ2-1, is DSGVTQTPKHLITATGQRVTLRCSPRSGDLSVYWYQQSLDQGLQFLIQYYNGEERAKGNILERFSAQQFPDLHSELNLSSLELGDSALYFCASSVEWLANEQFFGPGTRLTVL.

This chain uses TRBV7-9 with TRBJ1-5, with D possibly matching TRBD1 (5 bases). V was trimmed by 6 bases and J by 0 bases, leaving 12 bases between them. Germline CDR1 reads SEHNR; CDR2 reads FQNEAQ (reference sequence). This CDR3 comprises 15 residues. DNA for the CDR3: TGTGCCAGCAGTCGGGGCTTAGCTAGCAATCAGCCCCAGCATTTT. Its translation is CASSRGLASNQPQHF.

CDR3: CASSLGPGSGEQYF. CDR3 nucleotides: TGTGCCAGCAGCTTAGGACCCGGTTCAGGGGAGCAGTACTTC. The chain employs TRBV7-2 and TRBJ2-7, with D perhaps matching TRBD1 (5 bases). The CDR3 covers 14 residues. Germline CDR1 and CDR2: SGHTA and FQGNSA. Trimming took off 1 base at V and 7 bases at J, with 14 bases between the two ends.

The chain recombines TRBV7-2 with TRBJ2-1, with TRBD2 as a possible D gene (6 bases). The CDR3 sequence is 13 residues long. The V end lost 5 bases, the J end lost 10 bases, and 15 bases lay between the germline ends. The V gene's germline CDR1 is SGHTA and CDR2 FQGNSA. The DNA for the CDR3 is TGTGCCAGCAGCCCTACTCGGGCGGGGGAGCAGTTCTTC. Translation: CASSPTRAGEQFF.

This sequence joins TRBV3-1 and TRBJ1-5; D unclear. Deletions cut 4 bases from V and 1 base from J, with 11 bases between. This CDR3 spans 15 amino acids. CDR1 LGHDT and CDR2 YNNKEL come from the germline V gene (reference sequence). CDR3 sequence reads: CASSPRTGSNQPQHF. The CDR3 coding sequence is TGTGCCAGCAGCCCTAGGACGGGCAGCAATCAGCCCCAGCATTTT.

This clonotype has just a few counts. This chain connects TRBV5-1 to TRBJ2-1; 7 bases match TRBD1. Losses at the gene ends were 2 bases for V and 10 bases for J; bases not matched to a gene: 12. Germline loops: CDR1 SGHRS, CDR2 YFSETQ. The CDR3 has 15 amino acids. This chain's CDR3 is CASSLRLQGGLEQFF. The CDR3 region has the DNA TGCGCCAGCAGCTTACGACTGCAAGGGGGCCTAGAGCAGTTCTTC.